This T cell receptor (beta chain) was captured by sequencing in a study of regulatory T cells in long-lasting Graves disease (dated by TCRdb to about 2021). About the study as a whole: Antithyroid drugs had been taken for less than 3 months by newly diagnosed Graves' disease patients. This study used TCR sequencing and RNA sequencing of peripheral blood to compare persistent Graves' disease patients against newly diagnosed Graves' disease patients. The study took place in China and was registered as a clinical trial. A total of approximately 35 samples underwent TCR sequencing: approximately 13 from persistent and about 20 from newly diagnosed Graves' disease patients. General conclusions and limits of the study: Persistent Graves' disease patients showed lower TCR Shannon entropy and fewer highly expanded clones than newly diagnosed patients, suggesting clonal expansion. Patients with persistent disease shared more public clonotypes (roughly 2,900) than newly diagnosed patients did (around 1,000). Preferential use of TRBV28, TRBJ1-2 and TRBJ2-5 was observed in persistent disease, whereas TRBV20-1 and TRBJ2-1 were favored in newly diagnosed disease. Sequencing and analysis were restricted to the TCR beta chain. Only peripheral blood was studied, because thyroid tissue, the primary lesion, was inaccessible. As a limitation, the authors acknowledged that the small sample size may reduce accuracy.

This clonotype appeared a single time. Its antigen is still unknown. A single base separates this from a much larger clone, so it may be a read error. The time point label, as the study defines it: newly diagnosed GD, antithyroid drugs for less than 3 months. For both TCR sequencing and RNA sequencing, RNA was extracted from PBMCs using TRIzol. The diagnosis of Graves' disease was made according to American Thyroid Association guidelines. Recruitment of patients was carried out at an endocrinology department in Xi'an, China. Each patient gave approximately 9.7 milliliters of peripheral blood, collected in an EDTA anticoagulant tube. Ficoll Paque Plus density gradient separation was used to isolate PBMCs, and no additional T cell sorting was done. RNA quality was checked with an Agilent 2100 Bioanalyzer and agarose gel, and concentration with a NanoDrop 2000. Library prep was done by multiplex PCR. Reads for this sample came from an Illumina HiSeq 4000. To build TCR beta libraries, CDR3 regions were amplified by Arm-PCR using iRepertoire HTBI primers. Before sequencing, the PCR products underwent gel purification. The original pipeline was this. Gene usage analysis of CDR3 amino acid clonotypes relied on the approximately 60 TRBV and fewer than 15 TRBJ segments identified across samples. COPE and FqMerger were used to merge the filtered high-quality paired reads into contigs. Contigs were aligned with BLAST to IMGT TRBV, TRBD and TRBJ reference genes, and CDR3 was defined per IMGT. Any clonotype with a frequency above 0.1% was counted as a highly expanded clone. Shannon entropy served as the measure of repertoire diversity, while the Gini coefficient captured V-J evenness. Public clonotypes were defined as clonotypes shared by more than one individual. The public sequencing data were trimmed at Q25 with fastp and processed into clonotypes with MiXCR by TCRdb, which kept only in-frame beta chains. Rows with a matching CDR3 protein are joined into one entry that keeps the most common DNA and genes. These V and J calls originate from TCRdb's pipeline instead of the authors' own analysis. The table for this sample lists about 500,000 distinct CDR3 sequences; roughly 16% of them were counted only once. 12% of the sample is in the top ten clones.

CDR1 and CDR2, per the germline V gene (reference sequence), are MNHEY and SMNVEV. The CDR3 holds 14 amino acids from the cysteine to the phenylalanine. CDR3 DNA is the only sequence kept; it has 42 bases, read in frame from the first base. Trimming takes 5 bases from V and 5 bases from J, and the germline ends sit 13 bases apart. The same data also went into a second study, on T cells in Graves' hyperthyroidism and ophthalmopathy. That second publication adds: Graves' hyperthyroidism was defined as stable when no progression to ophthalmopathy occurred over 18 months of follow-up. Hyperthyroidism patients were newly diagnosed, had a disease duration of under 2 months, and were aged 18 to 65 years. Patients with uncontrolled infections, other autoimmune diseases, pregnancy or lactation were excluded. Clinical symptoms, serum thyroxine and TRAb, thyroid ultrasound, and orbital computed tomography formed the basis for the diagnoses. A first-round RT-PCR of the TCR CDR3 used the HTBI primer set with the Qiagen OneStep RT-PCR kit. Blood samples also contained most of the expanded thyroid clonotypes (frequency above 0.001), which suggests that blood repertoires may reflect thyroid immune responses. A model built on a 13 V-J signature distinguished ophthalmopathy from stable hyperthyroidism, reaching 87.88% sensitivity and 81.08% specificity in cross-validation and 80%/75% in testing. In validation, the model predicted progression to ophthalmopathy a median of approximately 6.6 months before onset, with roughly 68% sensitivity and just under 75% specificity. A discovery cohort of around 98 patients, roughly 45 with Graves' ophthalmopathy and 57 with stable Graves' hyperthyroidism, was used to find distinguishing TCR V-J signatures. Prospective prediction of ophthalmopathy was tested in an independent validation cohort of approximately 19 hyperthyroidism patients and 17 patients who later progressed to ophthalmopathy. The approximately 90 discovery patients were divided at random into training and test sets in a 7:3 ratio. In roughly six Graves' hyperthyroidism patients, the study also compared T-cell repertoires from thyroid tissue with T-cell repertoires from blood. Following sampling, methimazole starting at 30 mg daily was given to hyperthyroidism patients, and high-dose intravenous methylprednisolone was given to ophthalmopathy patients. Libraries were constructed in a second round of multiplex PCR, after which size selection and purification were carried out. Libraries were sequenced paired-end with 100 bp reads on an Illumina HiSeq2000. SOAPnuke was used to process the raw data, removing reads that contained adapters or uncalled bases, had a mean Phred below 15, or lacked an exact match to the constant primer or identifier. COPE v1.2.5 was used to merge high-quality paired reads, and clonotypes were defined as unique nucleotide sequences. MiTCR v1.1 was used to align the clonotypes against IMGT TRBV, TRBD and TRBJ reference segments. The analysis included only V-J combinations with a frequency above 0.0001, which together covered around 99% of the repertoires. The TCS score was defined as F50 (clonal expansion) divided by E x V (chaos), with BLOSUM62-based TCRdist calculated between CDR3 peptides within each V-J. Welch's t-statistics and random forest reduced 500 to 650 V-J features to around 14, which were used in a naive Bayes classifier (R e1071). Sample size was not statistically predetermined, and investigators were not blinded to group allocation. The paper describes TCR Vbeta CDR3 sequencing of 140 or so peripheral blood samples, made up of 43 ophthalmopathy patients, 70 to 75 hyperthyroidism patients and approximately 17 progressor patients.

This receptor was identified in a man in his forties or fifties with Graves disease. Donor details come from another sample of the same person, matched by shared clones. The source was peripheral blood mononuclear cells (PBMCs), collected at new diagnosis, from a patient treated with antithyroid drugs. Rearrangement joined TRBV27 to TRBJ1-5, with a weak D call of TRBD1 (6 bases match). The DNA sequence is TGTGCCAGCAGTGGTGTGGGACACCATCAGCCCCAGCATTTT. Translated, it gives CASSGVGHHQPQHF.